This paragraph covers one T cell receptor (beta chain) sequence. Its cognate antigen is unknown. The sample comes from a study of CD8 T cells in Susac syndrome. Study results and limitations: A relatively small number of individuals underwent TCR sequencing and HLA analysis.

RNA in amounts of roughly 0.5 to 1 ug was reverse transcribed with random hexamers. TCRdb called the immunoSEQ multiplex PCR reads again in MiXCR, with one record for every CDR3 protein. The table includes about 84,000 distinct CDR3 sequences, just under 95% detected once. Germline loops: CDR1 SGHTA, CDR2 FQGTGA. V shed 9 bases and J 4 bases; nucleotides not matched to a gene: 8. The CDR3 is 13 residues long. What was sequenced was CD8+ T cells from PBMCs. The receptor was isolated from a human donor in good health. The chain carries TRBV7-3 and TRBJ1-1, with 7 bases that match TRBD1. The CDR3 region has the DNA TGTGCCAGAAAAGGGGGCCTGGGCACTGAAGCTTTCTTT. Its protein is CARKGGLGTEAFF.